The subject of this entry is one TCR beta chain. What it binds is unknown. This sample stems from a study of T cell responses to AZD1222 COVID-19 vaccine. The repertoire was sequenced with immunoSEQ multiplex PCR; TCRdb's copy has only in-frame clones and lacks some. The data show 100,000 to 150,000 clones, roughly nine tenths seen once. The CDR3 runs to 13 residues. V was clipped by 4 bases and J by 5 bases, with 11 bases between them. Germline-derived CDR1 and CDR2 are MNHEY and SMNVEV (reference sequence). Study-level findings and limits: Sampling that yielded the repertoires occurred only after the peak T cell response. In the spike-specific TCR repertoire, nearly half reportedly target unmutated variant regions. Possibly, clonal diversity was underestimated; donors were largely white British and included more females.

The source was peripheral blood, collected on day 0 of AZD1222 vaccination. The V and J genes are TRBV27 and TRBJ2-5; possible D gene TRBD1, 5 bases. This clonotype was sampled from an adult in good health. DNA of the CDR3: TGTGCCAGCAGTTCCAGGGTTCGGGAGACCCAGTACTTC. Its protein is CASSSRVRETQYF.